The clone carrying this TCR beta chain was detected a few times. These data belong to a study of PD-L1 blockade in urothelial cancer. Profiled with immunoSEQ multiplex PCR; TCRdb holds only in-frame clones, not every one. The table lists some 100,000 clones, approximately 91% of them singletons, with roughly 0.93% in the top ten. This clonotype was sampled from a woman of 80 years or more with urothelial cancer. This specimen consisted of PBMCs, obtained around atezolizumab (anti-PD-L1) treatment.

The CDR3 reads CASSFGGAGNTIYF. DNA for the CDR3: TGTGCCAGCAGTTTTGGGGGGGCTGGAAACACCATATATTTT. The chain employs TRBV27 and TRBJ1-3; D perhaps matches TRBD1 (5 bases). Germline V gene data show CDR1 as MNHEY and CDR2 as SMNVEV (reference sequence). V was shortened by 3 bases and J by 2 bases, with 8 bases between the two germline ends. The CDR3 runs to 14 residues.